The 13 T cell receptor beta chains listed next were all sequenced from one sample in a study of T cell responses to AZD1222 COVID-19 vaccine. The repertoire was sequenced with immunoSEQ multiplex PCR; TCRdb's copy has only in-frame clones and lacks some. This table holds more than 150,000 clones, approximately 91% found once. Source: peripheral blood, taken on day 0 of AZD1222 vaccination. These receptor sequences come from an adult in good health.

The V call is TRBV9, the J call TRBJ1-1; no definite D call. Trimming removed 4 bases at V and 0 bases at J, with 7 bases between. The CDR3 is 13 residues long. Germline V gives CDR1 SGDLS, CDR2 YYNGEE. The CDR3 protein is CASSRVMNTEAFF. CDR3 nucleotides: TGTGCCAGCAGCAGAGTCATGAACACTGAAGCTTTCTTT.

This chain links TRBV3-1 (or the pseudogene TRBV3-2) with TRBJ1-6; possible D gene TRBD1, 6 bases. Trimming stripped 1 base from V and 8 bases from J, with 15 bases between. This CDR3 has 16 residues. Per germline, CDR1 LGHDT and CDR2 YNNKEL (reference sequence). Written as DNA, the CDR3 is TGTGCCAGCAGCCAAGTGCGGGGGGCCTTGTATTCACCCCTCCACTTT. It yields the protein CASSQVRGALYSPLHF.

This rearrangement joins TRBV7-2 to TRBJ2-3; 8 bases match TRBD2. V was pared by 5 bases and J by 3 bases, with 19 bases of the junction left unmatched. This CDR3 has 19 amino acids. Germline CDR1 reads SGHTA; CDR2 reads FQGNSA. CDR3 protein: CASSPRGRGVAGTTDTQYF. The CDR3 nucleotides read TGTGCCAGCAGCCCCCGGGGCCGTGGGGTAGCGGGGACTACAGATACGCAGTATTTT.

This chain uses TRBV2 with TRBJ1-5; tentatively, D is TRBD1 (6 bases). Germline lookup yields CDR1 SNHLY and CDR2 FYNNEI. Trimming took off 4 bases at V and 0 bases at J, with 10 bases between the two ends. This CDR3 spans 15 amino acids. This CDR3 is CASSGGQASNQPQHF. The CDR3 DNA reads as TGTGCCAGCAGTGGGGGACAAGCTAGCAATCAGCCCCAGCATTTT.

The J gene is TRBJ1-6, the V gene TRBV27; TRBD1 aligns across 8 bases. Germline V gives CDR1 MNHEY, CDR2 SMNVEV (reference sequence). The CDR3 runs to 17 residues. The ends lost 5 bases at V and 3 bases at J; junction bases unmatched: 9. The DNA of the CDR3 is TGTGCCAGCAGTATACGAGCCGGGACAGGCTATAATTCACCCCTCCACTTT. Translating it yields CASSIRAGTGYNSPLHF.

This clone was recorded only once. The rearrangement links TRBV19 to TRBJ2-1, with D possibly being TRBD1 or TRBD2 (5 bases each). Trimming stripped 3 bases from V and 6 bases from J, with 12 bases between. This CDR3 is built from 14 residues. Germline assignment: CDR1 LNHDA and CDR2 SQIVND (reference sequence). The CDR3 loop is CASSMAGTINEQFF. As DNA, the CDR3 is TGTGCCAGTAGTATGGCCGGGACCATCAATGAGCAGTTCTTC.

The chain combines TRBV28 with TRBJ2-1, with D hard to call. Germline CDR1 reads MDHEN; CDR2 reads SYDVKM. The CDR3 totals 12 residues. V lost 7 bases and J lost 8, with 12 bases in between. CDR3 nucleotides: TGTGCCAGCACCCTGGAGCCTTATGAGCAGTTCTTC. Amino acid sequence: CASTLEPYEQFF.

The chain is built from TRBV7-9 and TRBJ1-2; D is unclear. The ends were cut back, 1 base at V and 4 bases at J, with 16 bases in the middle. CDR1 SEHNR and CDR2 FQNEAQ come from the germline V gene (reference sequence). This CDR3 comprises 16 residues. CDR3 amino acids: CASSLGLTANIYGYTF. The DNA of the CDR3 is TGTGCCAGCAGCTTAGGCCTCACAGCGAACATCTATGGCTACACCTTC.

This rearrangement joins TRBV19 to TRBJ2-7; 10 nucleotides line up with TRBD1. In germline, CDR1 is LNHDA, CDR2 SQIVND (reference sequence). V gave up 5 bases and J gave up 0 bases; unmatched junction bases: 4. The CDR3 runs 15 residues. The CDR3 loop reads CASSPGQGSSYEQYF. In DNA, the CDR3 is TGTGCCAGTAGTCCGGGACAGGGGAGCTCCTACGAGCAGTACTTC.

The CDR3 DNA reads TGTGCCAGCAGCGGCGAGGGGGGCAACAATGAAAAACTGTTTTTT. It specifies CASSGEGGNNEKLFF. The V call is TRBV5-4, the J call TRBJ1-4; the D gene is possibly TRBD1 (6 bases). The CDR3 contains 15 residues. V was cut by 4 bases and J by 5 bases, with 15 bases left in between. CDR1 and CDR2 from the germline V gene are SGHNT and YYREEE (reference sequence). Based on the CDR3 plus reference TRBV5-4 and TRBJ1-4, the full variable domain is ETGVTQSPTHLIKTRGQQVTLRCSSQSGHNTVSWYQQALGQGPQFIFQYYREEENGRGNFPPRFSGLQFPNYSSELNVNALELDDSALYLCASSGEGGNNEKLFFGSGTQLSVL.

The chain links TRBV9 to TRBJ2-6; D gene uncertain. V was clipped by 0 bases and J by 0 bases, with 7 bases between them. Germline values: CDR1 SGDLS, CDR2 YYNGEE. This CDR3 has 16 residues. The CDR3 here is CASSVVGFSGANVLTF. In nucleotides, the CDR3 is TGTGCCAGCAGCGTAGTTGGATTCTCTGGGGCCAACGTCCTGACTTTC.

The J gene is TRBJ1-3, the V gene TRBV9, with a tentative D call TRBD1 (6 bases). Germline lookup yields CDR1 SGDLS and CDR2 YYNGEE. The CDR3 is 18 residues long. V lost 1 base, J lost 0 bases, and 17 bases lay in between. The CDR3 is CASSVSRQDEVSGNTIYF. CDR3 DNA sequence: TGTGCCAGCAGCGTATCTCGACAGGACGAAGTCTCTGGAAACACCATATATTTT.

The chain is built from TRBV7-3 and TRBJ2-6; TRBD2 is a possible D gene (5 bases). The germline CDR1 and CDR2 sequences are SGHTA and FQGTGA. The ends were cut back, 5 bases at V and 0 bases at J, with 11 bases in the middle. The CDR3 has 16 amino acids. The CDR3 DNA reads TGTGCCAGCAGCCCCCACAGCGGCTCTGGGGCCAACGTCCTGACTTTC. The encoded protein is CASSPHSGSGANVLTF.